What follows are 7 T cell receptor beta chains derived from one specimen sequenced in a study of T-cell memory formation after mild COVID-19. TCRdb reprocessed the 5' RACE reads via MiXCR and lists one record per CDR3 protein. Of under 250,000 distinct CDR3 sequences listed, over 9.5% were seen once; the top ten hold 3.5% to 4%. The sequenced material came from PBMCs or a T cell subset sorted from them (not recorded which). Every receptor here comes from a man between 18 and 29 years old who had mild COVID-19 (a few samples of this study predate the infection). Cell type and time point are not known.

This clonotype was counted many times. The chain has TRBV5-1 and TRBJ2-2; tentative D call: TRBD1 (6 bases). CDR3 size: 15 residues. Trimming stripped 7 bases from V and 5 bases from J, with 18 bases between. The germline V gene has CDR1 SGHRS and CDR2 YFSETQ. In nucleotides, the CDR3 is TGCGCCAGCGCTCTGACAGGCCCAACAACCGGGGAGCTGTTTTTT. Amino acid sequence: CASALTGPTTGELFF.

This clonotype came up many times. V gene TRBV7-9 combines with J gene TRBJ2-7; 8 bases agree with TRBD2. The length of the CDR3 is 13 residues. CDR1 SEHNR and CDR2 FQNEAQ come from the germline V gene (reference sequence). V lost 5 bases, J lost 3 bases, and 3 bases stayed unmatched. Here the CDR3 reads CASSPGGLYEQYV. The CDR3 coding sequence is TGTGCCAGCAGCCCGGGGGGGCTCTACGAGCAGTACGTC.

This clonotype appeared many times. The chain employs TRBV12-3 or TRBV12-4 and TRBJ2-2; D unclear. Trimming removed 6 bases at V and 6 bases at J, with 14 bases between. This CDR3 contains 14 residues. CDR3 sequence (DNA): TGTGCCAGCAGCCCCGTACGTCCGGCCGGGGAGCTGTTTTTT. Encoded protein: CASSPVRPAGELFF.

This clonotype was seen at least ten times. CDR3 sequence (DNA): TGCGCCAGCAGCTTTGAGGCAGGGGCAGGCGAGCAGTACTTC. This gives the protein CASSFEAGAGEQYF. This chain links TRBV5-1 with TRBJ2-7, with a tentative D call TRBD1 (6 bases). The CDR3 is 14 amino acids. V lost 2 bases and J 6 bases, leaving 15 bases between the germline ends. Germline V lookup: CDR1 SGHRS, CDR2 YFSETQ. The whole variable domain, filled in from reference TRBV5-1 and TRBJ2-7, reads KAGVTQTPRYLIKTRGQQVTLSCSPISGHRSVSWYQQTPGQGLQFLFEYFSETQRNKGNFPGRFSGRQFSNSRSEMNVSTLELGDSALYLCASSFEAGAGEQYFGPGTRLTVT.

The genes are TRBV2 and TRBJ2-3; D gene uncertain. The CDR3 is made up of 14 amino acids. Germline assignment: CDR1 SNHLY and CDR2 FYNNEI. V was trimmed by 10 bases and J by 1 base, leaving 15 bases between them. The CDR3 protein is CATSLGRGTDTQYF. The CDR3 DNA is TGTGCCACCTCCCTGGGAAGGGGCACAGATACGCAGTATTTT.

This clonotype has more than one count but fewer than ten. CDR3 nucleotide sequence: TGTGCCAGCAGCTATACATTCAACAGGCCCAATGAGCAGTTCTTC. Residues: CASSYTFNRPNEQFF. The chain is built from TRBV7-9 and TRBJ2-1; tentative D call: TRBD1 (5 bases). Trimming took 4 bases from V and 6 from J, leaving 16 bases between them. The CDR3 length is 15 residues. The germline V gene encodes CDR1 SEHNR and CDR2 FQNEAQ (reference sequence).

This clonotype was observed at least ten times. The chain is built from TRBV7-2 and TRBJ2-5; perhaps D is TRBD1 or TRBD2 (6 bases each). The CDR3 is made up of 14 amino acids. Germline CDR1 and CDR2: SGHTA and FQGNSA. Deletions cut 3 bases from V and 5 bases from J, with 13 bases between. CDR3 sequence (DNA): TGTGCCAGCAGCTTTGGGGGGCCGGGGGAGACCCAGTACTTC. Amino acid sequence: CASSFGGPGETQYF.